One and the same sample provided the 7 T cell receptor beta chains below, sequenced in a study of blood T cells in healthy people across ages. The second PCR ran roughly 6 to 11 cycles with a sample-barcoded 5' primer and J-beta primers. TCRdb ran MiXCR on the 5' RACE reads and lists one entry per CDR3 protein. The sample carries around 800,000 distinct CDR3 sequences, 53% recorded once. Input material: blood. The source is a man older than 75 in good health.

On this clonotype: Germline is not matched at one junction end, which may reflect a read error. J is TRBJ1-4 and V is TRBV6-1; D perhaps matches TRBD1 (5 bases). The CDR3 loop spans 14 amino acids. Germline V gene sequence: CDR1 MNHNS, CDR2 SASEGT. The DNA of the CDR3 is TGTGCCAGCACCAGACGGGACCGTAATGAAAAACCGTTTTTT. This translates into CASTRRDRNEKPFF.

CDR3 amino acids: CASSGPRDSFSTDTQYF. CDR3 nucleotide sequence: TGTGCCAGCAGCGGACCCCGGGACTCTTTTAGCACAGATACGCAGTATTTT. The chain has TRBV9 and TRBJ2-3; a possible D gene is TRBD2 (6 bases). The CDR3 extends over 17 amino acids. Between the trimmed V and J ends, which lost 3 bases and 0 bases, there was a span of 17 bases. Germline V gives CDR1 SGDLS, CDR2 YYNGEE.

This chain uses TRBV20-1 with TRBJ2-3; perhaps TRBD1 as D (6 bases). This CDR3 comprises 19 residues. Germline loops: CDR1 DFQATT, CDR2 SNEGSKA (reference sequence). V was trimmed by 3 bases and J by 6 bases, leaving 31 bases between them. The CDR3 here is CSARGARGIWRDPLDTQYF. In DNA, the CDR3 is TGCAGTGCTAGGGGGGCTAGGGGTATCTGGCGAGACCCACTTGATACGCAGTATTTT.

The rearrangement links TRBV7-9 to TRBJ1-5; D might be TRBD1 (5 bases). Germline V gives CDR1 SEHNR, CDR2 FQNEAQ (reference sequence). V was trimmed by 1 base and J by 6 bases, leaving 10 bases between them. The CDR3 is 14 amino acids. CDR3 residues: CASSLGGPSQPQHF. CDR3 coding DNA: TGTGCCAGCAGCTTAGGGGGCCCAAGTCAGCCCCAGCATTTT.

This chain connects TRBV21-1 to TRBJ2-3; whether TRBD2, the table's D call, matches the DNA was not checked. TRBV21-1 is tagged as a pseudogene. The CDR3 length is 17 residues. CDR3 sequence: CASSKSVPAGVRRYAYF. In nucleotides, the CDR3 is TGTGCCAGCAGCAAATCGGTCCCAGCGGGAGTTCGCAGATACGCGTATTTT.

This clonotype was counted between two and nine times. The chain links TRBV29-1 to TRBJ2-7; 8 bases match TRBD1. The germline gives CDR1 SQVTM, CDR2 ANQGSEA. The V and J ends lost 6 bases and 2 bases, in that order; junction bases with no gene match: 6. The CDR3 runs 13 residues. The DNA for the CDR3 is TGCAGCGTCGAGACAGGGGTGGCCTACGAGCAGTACTTC. It is translated as CSVETGVAYEQYF.

The V gene is TRBV7-9, the J gene TRBJ2-3; no definite D call. The CDR3 has 12 residues. The germline V gene encodes CDR1 SEHNR and CDR2 FQNEAQ (reference sequence). The V end was cut by 8 bases, the J end by 14 bases, with 20 bases between. DNA for the CDR3: TGTGCCAGCGCATGGGGTTCCGGATACGCGTATTTT. Encoded protein: CASAWGSGYAYF.